Shown below are 18 T cell receptor beta chains from a single sample sequenced in a study of Ad26.COV2.S vaccination and SARS-CoV-2 variants. The protocol was immunoSEQ multiplex PCR, while the TCRdb copy is restricted to in-frame clones and leaves out a portion. The sample carries roughly 420,000 clones, approximately 87% recorded once. Noted treatment: roughly 20 received Ad26.COV2.S at low or high dose, single or two shots; about five received placebo; per-sample allocation not given. Sample collection was performed on day 63 after the first vaccine or placebo injection. Specimen: peripheral blood, collected in a trial of Ad26.COV2.S vaccine versus placebo. These receptors originate from a person aged 18-60 years who received the Ad26.COV2.S COVID-19 vaccine or a placebo.

The V and J genes are TRBV5-6 and TRBJ1-1; 7 bases map to TRBD1. The CDR3 loop spans 16 amino acids. V lost 9 bases to trimming and J lost 3 bases; unmatched junction nucleotides: 17. Germline V gene data show CDR1 as SGHDT and CDR2 as YYEEEE. The CDR3 bases are TGTGCCACCAAGCCGGGACAGAGGAGGGTGGACACTGAAGCTTTCTTT. Encoded protein: CATKPGQRRVDTEAFF.

The chain's CDR3 is CASSEYILGYEQYF. DNA of the CDR3: TGTGCCAGCAGTGAATATATTTTGGGTTACGAGCAGTACTTC. The chain employs TRBV25-1 and TRBJ2-7; D unclear. CDR3 length: 14 residues. Germline-derived CDR1 and CDR2 are MGHDK and SYGVNS. V was cut by 0 bases and J by 4 bases, with 10 bases left in between.

The chain carries TRBV4-2 and TRBJ2-2; a possible D gene is TRBD1 (7 bases). V was pared by 0 bases and J by 8 bases, with 25 bases between. The CDR3 has 19 residues. From germline, CDR1 is LGHNA and CDR2 YNFKEQ. The CDR3 nucleotides read TGTGCCAGCAGCCAAGATAGGCCAGGGTCAGGGGGGATCCTGGGGGAGCTGTTTTTT. Protein product: CASSQDRPGSGGILGELFF.

The sample holds a few counts of this clone. The chain joins TRBV5-4 to TRBJ1-6; 7 bases align to TRBD1. J gave up 8 bases and V 2 bases, and 10 bases lay outside the gene matches. The CDR3 sequence is 16 residues long. Germline V gene lookup returns CDR1 SGHNT and CDR2 YYREEE (reference sequence). CDR3 nucleotides: TGTGCCAGCAGCTTAGGGGTCGACAGGGTTGATTCACCCCTCCACTTT. Protein sequence: CASSLGVDRVDSPLHF.

The genes are TRBV7-3 and TRBJ2-2; no definite D call. V lost 5 bases, J lost 0 bases, and 10 bases lay in between. The CDR3 is 15 amino acids. Germline V gene data show CDR1 as SGHTA and CDR2 as FQGTGA. DNA of the CDR3: TGTGCCAGCAGCCCCGTAAGCGCGAACACCGGGGAGCTGTTTTTT. Protein: CASSPVSANTGELFF.

This chain uses TRBV7-9 with TRBJ2-3; 7 positions match TRBD2. CDR1 SEHNR and CDR2 FQNEAQ come from the germline V gene (reference sequence). V lost 5 bases, J lost 0 bases, and 5 bases stayed unmatched. The CDR3 has 15 residues. The CDR3 bases are TGTGCCAGCAGCACCCAGCGGGGAAGCACAGATACGCAGTATTTT. It translates to CASSTQRGSTDTQYF. The full variable domain, rest sourced from reference TRBV7-9 and TRBJ2-3, is DTGVSQNPRHKITKRGQNVTFRCDPISEHNRLYWYRQTLGQGPEFLTYFQNEAQLEKSRLLSDRFSAERPKGSFSTLEIQRTEQGDSAMYLCASSTQRGSTDTQYFGPGTRLTVL.

This clone has a single count. The genes are TRBV4-1 and TRBJ2-1; D unclear. The ends were cut back, 3 bases at V and 6 bases at J, with 9 bases in the middle. This CDR3 is 13 amino acids long. Per the germline V gene, CDR1 is MGHRA and CDR2 is YSYEKL. CDR3 bases: TGCGCCAGCAGCCACAACCCGGGCAATGAGCAGTTCTTC. Translated, it gives CASSHNPGNEQFF.

Details on this clone: Other DNA sequences of this sample code for an identical CDR3. This chain joins TRBV9 and TRBJ2-6, with D perhaps matching TRBD2 (6 bases). The CDR3 is 15 amino acids. Trimming cost V 2 bases and J 0 bases, with 6 bases left between them. CDR1 and CDR2 from the germline V gene are SGDLS and YYNGEE. Here the CDR3 DNA reads TGTGCCAGCAGCGTGGAGGGCTCTGGGGCCAACGTCCTGACTTTC. Translation: CASSVEGSGANVLTF.

V usage is TRBV7-6 and J usage is TRBJ2-3; maybe TRBD1 (5 bases). The CDR3 loop spans 13 amino acids. The germline V gene encodes CDR1 SGHVS and CDR2 FNYEAQ. Between the trimmed V and J ends, which lost 5 bases and 3 bases, there was a span of 9 bases. This CDR3 reads CASSLTETDTQYF. The CDR3 nucleotides read TGTGCCAGCAGCCTGACAGAAACAGATACGCAGTATTTT.

This chain connects TRBV15 to TRBJ1-6; D not certain. The CDR3 length is 14 residues. V lost 4 bases to trimming and J lost 8 bases, with 12 bases between them. Germline V gene data show CDR1 as LNHNV and CDR2 as YYDKDF (reference sequence). The CDR3 loop is CATSTPRDYSPLHF. DNA for the CDR3: TGTGCCACCAGCACCCCTAGGGATTATTCACCCCTCCACTTT.

The rearrangement links TRBV25-1 to TRBJ1-3; 8 nucleotides line up with TRBD1. Germline V gene data show CDR1 as MGHDK and CDR2 as SYGVNS. J was trimmed by 0 bases and V by 6 bases; bases with no gene match: 4. This CDR3 is 15 amino acids long. CDR3 sequence reads: CASSLTGGSGNTIYF. The CDR3 DNA reads as TGTGCCAGCAGCTTAACAGGGGGCTCTGGAAACACCATATATTTT. Based on the CDR3 plus reference TRBV25-1 and TRBJ1-3, the full variable domain is EADIYQTPRYLVIGTGKKITLECSQTMGHDKMYWYQQDPGMELHLIHYSYGVNSTEKGDLSSESTVSRIRTEHFPLTLESARPSHTSQYLCASSLTGGSGNTIYFGEGSWLTVV.

The chain uses TRBV6-1 and TRBJ2-1, with D possibly TRBD2 on 7 matching bases. Deletions cut 2 bases from V and 6 bases from J, with 17 bases between. The length of the CDR3 is 16 residues. Germline CDR1 MNHNS, CDR2 SASEGT. The CDR3 nucleotides read TGTGCCAGCAGTGAAAGAGTCCTTCGGGGGGCCAATGAGCAGTTCTTC. This codes for CASSERVLRGANEQFF.

Details on this clone: This CDR3 is also generated by other DNA sequences in the sample. The chain has TRBV2 and TRBJ2-5; unclear D gene. This CDR3 is built from 10 residues. The germline gives CDR1 SNHLY, CDR2 FYNNEI. The V end lost 5 bases, the J end lost 2 bases, and 0 bases lay between the germline ends. The CDR3 here is CASSQETQYF. CDR3 nucleotide sequence: TGTGCCAGCAGTCAAGAGACCCAGTACTTC.

This clone was picked up one time. The chain is built from TRBV11-2 and TRBJ2-3; D perhaps matches TRBD2 (5 bases). Trimming shortened V by 1 base and J by 4 bases, and 9 bases separated the two germline ends. CDR1 and CDR2 from the germline V gene are SGHAT and FQNNGV. The CDR3 contains 14 residues. CDR3: CASSLAGIADTQYF. The CDR3 bases are TGTGCCAGCAGCTTAGCGGGGATAGCAGATACGCAGTATTTT.

This clone came up once. The rearrangement links TRBV30 to TRBJ1-6; D perhaps matches TRBD1 (5 bases). The CDR3 runs 16 residues. The ends were cut back, 4 bases at V and 6 bases at J, with 19 bases in the middle. Germline CDR1 GTSNPN, CDR2 SVGIG (reference sequence). For the CDR3, the DNA is TGTGCCTGGAACACCGACAGCGGCTCCCGTAATTCACCCCTCCACTTT. Translation gives CAWNTDSGSRNSPLHF.

This clone has just one count. The V and J genes are TRBV5-1 and TRBJ1-6; 7 bases are a match to TRBD1. Germline V gene data show CDR1 as SGHRS and CDR2 as YFSETQ. CDR3 length: 15 residues. The J segment lost 3 bases and the V segment lost 3 bases, leaving 3 bases of the junction unmatched. CDR3 bases: TGCGCCAGCAGCTGGGGACAGAACTATAATTCACCCCTCCACTTT. Its translation: CASSWGQNYNSPLHF.

The chain recombines TRBV5-8 with TRBJ1-6, with 10 bases aligning to TRBD1. This CDR3 is built from 16 residues. V gave up 1 base and J gave up 9 bases; unmatched junction bases: 7. Germline V gene sequence: CDR1 SGHTS, CDR2 YDEGEE. The CDR3 protein is CASSLKRTGGFSPLHF. CDR3 DNA sequence: TGTGCCAGCAGCTTGAAGAGGACAGGGGGATTTTCACCCCTCCACTTT.

This chain joins TRBV20-1 and TRBJ2-5; 10 nucleotides match TRBD2. Trimming cost V 3 bases and J 2 bases; bases outside gene matches: 3. The CDR3 has 14 amino acids. CDR1 and CDR2 from the germline V gene are DFQATT and SNEGSKA (reference sequence). CDR3 protein: CSASSAGGQETQYF. For the CDR3, the DNA is TGCAGTGCTAGTTCAGCGGGGGGGCAAGAGACCCAGTACTTC.